The text below deals with one TCR beta chain. Its antigen is as yet unknown. From germline, CDR1 is SGHAT and CDR2 FQDESV (reference sequence). Unmatched junction bases numbered 3, after V lost 3 bases and J lost 8 bases. CDR3 length: 13 amino acids. The data are from a study of T cells in Graves' hyperthyroidism and ophthalmopathy. Study-wide results and limits: Ophthalmopathy was told apart from stable hyperthyroidism by a 13 V-J model. Ophthalmopathy, which appeared later, was predicted by the model a median about 5.9 months before onset.

A patient was excluded if there was uncontrolled infection, other autoimmune disease, pregnancy or lactation. What was amplified from RNA transcripts were TCR beta CDR3 regions. First-round RT-PCR of the TCR CDR3 relied on the HTBI primer set. TCRdb reprocessed the multiplex PCR reads via MiXCR and lists one record per CDR3 protein. The table records about 510,000 distinct CDR3 sequences, about 46% of them present only once. The source material was peripheral blood or thyroid tissue (not recorded which). The sequence was obtained from an adult woman with Graves' disease, either hyperthyroidism or ophthalmopathy (not recorded which). This chain uses TRBV11-1 with TRBJ1-2, with 10 positions matching TRBD1. The CDR3 DNA reads as TGTGCCAGCAGCTTGGGGACAGGGGTCGGCTACACCTTC. It yields the protein CASSLGTGVGYTF.